The 10 T cell receptor beta chains below come from one sample, sequenced in a study of OX40 agonist ivuxolimab in advanced cancers. Assay: immunoSEQ multiplex PCR; the TCRdb copy retains only in-frame clones and omits some. The sample shows tens of thousands of clones, 92% of them seen only once. This specimen consisted of CD4+ or CD8+ T cells sorted from blood, obtained in a trial of the OX40 agonist ivuxolimab. These receptors originate from an adult with an advanced solid tumor such as melanoma, head and neck, liver or kidney cancer.

The V call is TRBV7-6, the J call TRBJ2-1; 9 bases are a match to TRBD2. Germline lookup yields CDR1 SGHVS and CDR2 FNYEAQ. CDR3 size: 18 residues. V was pared by 1 base and J by 4 bases, with 11 bases of the junction left unmatched. CDR3 residues: CASSLVGAGLAIYNEQFF. The CDR3 DNA follows: TGTGCCAGCAGCTTAGTGGGGGCGGGACTAGCTATTTACAATGAGCAGTTCTTC.

The rearrangement uses TRBV4-1 and TRBJ2-3; D uncertain. This CDR3 spans 13 amino acids. V was clipped by 3 bases and J by 2 bases, with 6 bases between them. Germline-derived CDR1 and CDR2 are MGHRA and YSYEKL. CDR3 in DNA: TGCGCCAGCAGCCATCTCCTCACAGATACGCAGTATTTT. This encodes CASSHLLTDTQYF.

The chain links TRBV2 to TRBJ2-3; 12 bases align to TRBD2. The CDR3 is made up of 17 amino acids. Germline CDR1 and CDR2: SNHLY and FYNNEI. V gave up 10 bases and J gave up 4 bases; unmatched junction bases: 15. The CDR3 nucleotides are TGTGCCACCAACCCTAGCGGGAGGGCCCTTTTCCCAGATACGCAGTATTTT. Its protein is CATNPSGRALFPDTQYF.

The gene calls are TRBV15 and TRBJ2-1, with a tentative D call TRBD1 (6 bases). Germline V gives CDR1 LNHNV, CDR2 YYDKDF (reference sequence). The CDR3 extends over 19 amino acids. V was clipped by 3 bases and J by 4 bases, with 25 bases between them. The CDR3 reads CATSRAPDRWGRSYNEQFF. CDR3 nucleotides: TGTGCCACCAGCAGGGCACCAGACAGGTGGGGTAGGAGTTACAATGAGCAGTTCTTC.

The CDR3 DNA sequence: TGTGCCAGCAGTTACACGGGTTCACCCCTCCACTTT. Amino acids: CASSYTGSPLHF. The chain couples TRBV6-5 to TRBJ1-6; D ambiguous. The CDR3 has 12 residues. Trimming pared 2 bases from V and 9 bases from J, leaving 5 bases between. CDR1 and CDR2 (germline): MNHEY, SVGAGI.

The chain carries TRBV27 and TRBJ1-2; D unclear. V lost 3 bases and J 2 bases, leaving 7 bases between the germline ends. Germline CDR1 and CDR2: MNHEY and SMNVEV (reference sequence). The CDR3 contains 13 residues. The CDR3 DNA is TGTGCCAGCAGTTTTGGGCAGAACTATGGCTACACCTTC. Translated, it gives CASSFGQNYGYTF.

The V gene is TRBV29-1, the J gene TRBJ2-2, with 8 bases identical to TRBD1. The CDR3 spans 14 residues. CDR1 SQVTM and CDR2 ANQGSEA come from the germline V gene. V dropped 4 bases and J dropped 6; count of bases not matched to a gene: 7. For the CDR3, the DNA is TGCAGCGTTGTGGACAGGGCACGTGCCGGGGAGCTGTTTTTT. Protein: CSVVDRARAGELFF.

Note on this clone: The same CDR3 arises from other DNA sequences in this sample as well. The chain carries TRBV30 and TRBJ1-1; the D is unclear. Germline V lookup: CDR1 GTSNPN, CDR2 SVGIG (reference sequence). CDR3 size: 13 residues. V dropped 3 bases and J dropped 2 bases, with 10 bases sitting between them. The CDR3: CAWSPGGNTEAFF. DNA of the CDR3: TGTGCCTGGAGCCCCGGCGGAAACACTGAAGCTTTCTTT.

This chain connects TRBV28 to TRBJ2-1; the match to TRBD2 covers 13 bases. Trimming took 10 bases from V and 6 from J; bases not matched to a gene: 3. This CDR3 is 13 amino acids long. Germline-derived CDR1 and CDR2 are MDHEN and SYDVKM. The CDR3 coding sequence is TGTGCCACTCGACTAGCGGGGGGCAATGAGCAGTTCTTC. Translation gives CATRLAGGNEQFF.

This chain connects TRBV16 to TRBJ1-2, with D hard to call. Per germline, CDR1 KGHSY and CDR2 FQNENV. The CDR3 covers 17 residues. V was shortened by 0 bases and J by 7 bases, with 21 bases between the two germline ends. The CDR3 region is CASSQSPFPNSSGGYTF. The CDR3 DNA reads as TGTGCCAGCAGCCAATCTCCATTCCCCAATTCTAGTGGTGGCTACACCTTC.